Included here is one T cell receptor (beta chain) sequence, with context. Its antigen is currently unknown. The CDR3 end is not reached by the read, which stops 3 residues before it; the germline J gene fills it in. The method was immunoSEQ multiplex PCR; TCRdb's version includes in-frame clones alone and lacks a portion of them. Its listing shows roughly 30,000 clones. The data belong to a study of T cells in women clearing cervical HPV infection. Overall study results and limits: Repertoire richness, not evenness, was significantly elevated in CIN3+ cases versus controls.

There are 15 residues in the CDR3. The germline CDR1 and CDR2 sequences are SGHRS and YFSETQ. Unmatched junction bases numbered 6, after V lost 0 bases and J lost 4 bases. The sequencing input was blood buffy coat. The chain recombines TRBV5-1 with TRBJ2-5; 7 bases match TRBD1. The source of this sequence is a woman aged 18 to 75 with a cervical HPV16 infection that either progressed to CIN3+ or cleared (not recorded which). The CDR3 is CASSLGGQIPETQYF. The sequenced part of the CDR3 DNA is TGCGCCAGCAGCTTGGGGGGACAGATTCCAGAGACC.